Listed below are T cell receptor beta chains from one sample, sequenced in a study of chemoradiotherapy in HPV16-positive cancers. The data were produced by immunoSEQ multiplex PCR, yet TCRdb's version contains in-frame clones alone and is incomplete. In the table there are some 9,700 clones, roughly three quarters of which are singletons. Sampling was carried out from a patient who underwent chemoradiotherapy. Source of these receptors: a human donor with HPV-associated anogenital cancer. The CDR3 runs from the conserved cysteine through the conserved F or W. Fields, in order: V gene, J gene, D gene, clone size, CDR3 DNA, CDR3 protein. The D gene is left open where the match is weak. Only some rows state a clone size, as once, few, many or a class for expanded clones.

V: TRBV11-2; J: TRBJ1-4; D: TRBD1; size: -; DNA: TGTGCCAGCAGCACCCGACAGGGGGGAACCGAAAAACTGTTTTTT; CDR3: CASSTRQGGTEKLFF
V: TRBV5-8; J: TRBJ1-5; D: -; size: -; DNA: TGTGCCAGCTCGGGGGGCGACATTCAGCCCCAGCATTTT; CDR3: CASSGGDIQPQHF
V: TRBV5-1; J: TRBJ1-2; D: TRBD1; size: -; DNA: TGCGCCAGCAGCTTCCGGGACAGGTTTAGTGGCTACACCTTC; CDR3: CASSFRDRFSGYTF
V: TRBV5-1; J: TRBJ1-6; D: -; size: -; DNA: TGCGCCAGCAGCTTGGAAAGTTCCGGCAATTCACCCCTCCACTTT; CDR3: CASSLESSGNSPLHF
V: TRBV6-5; J: TRBJ1-6; D: TRBD1; size: few; DNA: TGTGCCAGCGGACCTCCGGGACAGGGAAATTCACCCCTCCACTTT; CDR3: CASGPPGQGNSPLHF
V: TRBV27; J: TRBJ1-1; D: -; size: -; DNA: TGTGCCAGCAGCCCCATACGGGAAGTCGCTGAAGCTTTCTTT; CDR3: CASSPIREVAEAFF
V: TRBV11-3; J: TRBJ2-5; D: TRBD2; size: -; DNA: TGTGCCAGCAGCTTAGCCGGGGAGGGGGAGACCCAGTACTTC; CDR3: CASSLAGEGETQYF
V: TRBV7-3; J: TRBJ2-1; D: TRBD1; size: -; DNA: TGTGCCAGCAGCTTAAGTCTCGGGACAGTCAACAATGAGCAGTTCTTC; CDR3: CASSLSLGTVNNEQFF
V: TRBV25-1; J: TRBJ2-7; D: -; size: -; DNA: TGTGCCAGCAGTGAATATCTAGGGGGCTACGAGCAGTACTTC; CDR3: CASSEYLGGYEQYF
V: TRBV6-1; J: TRBJ1-4; D: TRBD1; size: -; DNA: TGTGCCAGCAATACAGGGGGCTTTTATGAAAAACTGTTTTTT; CDR3: CASNTGGFYEKLFF
V: TRBV9; J: TRBJ2-7; D: -; size: -; DNA: TGTGCCAGCAGCGTGACGGACGGGATTGAGCAGTACTTC; CDR3: CASSVTDGIEQYF
V: TRBV9; J: TRBJ2-3; D: TRBD2; size: -; DNA: TGTGCCAGCAGCGTAGTTCCGACTAGCGGGAGAAGCGATACGCAGTATTTT; CDR3: CASSVVPTSGRSDTQYF
V: TRBV7-9; J: TRBJ1-4; D: TRBD1; size: once; DNA: TGTGCCAGCAGCTTAGCGGGCGCAGGGGGCGAAAAACTGTTTTTT; CDR3: CASSLAGAGGEKLFF
V: TRBV5-1; J: TRBJ2-7; D: TRBD1; size: -; DNA: TGCGCCAGCAGCTTCCGGACAGGAGATTACGAGCAGTACTTC; CDR3: CASSFRTGDYEQYF
V: TRBV4-3; J: TRBJ1-4; D: -; size: -; DNA: TGCGCCAGCAGCCAAGATCACCGGGAAAAACTGTTTTTT; CDR3: CASSQDHREKLFF
V: TRBV4-1; J: TRBJ2-3; D: TRBD1; size: -; DNA: TGCGCCAGCAGCCAGGAACAGGGGGCGCGTAGAGGAACGCAGTATTTT; CDR3: CASSQEQGARRGTQYF
V: TRBV6-5; J: TRBJ1-6; D: -; size: few; DNA: TGTGCCAGCAGCCGCTCCACGAATTCACCCCTCCACTTT; CDR3: CASSRSTNSPLHF
V: TRBV2; J: TRBJ1-4; D: -; size: -; DNA: TGTGCCAGCAGGAGATCCTCGGGGGCGGAGGAAAAACTGTTTTTT; CDR3: CASRRSSGAEEKLFF
V: TRBV5-1; J: TRBJ2-5; D: -; size: -; DNA: TGCGCCAGCAGCTTGAGGGAGCTAGCTGGTTTGGAGACCCAGTACTTC; CDR3: CASSLRELAGLETQYF
V: TRBV5-4; J: TRBJ2-5; D: -; size: once; DNA: TGTGCCAGCAGCTACACAGGGAGCAGAGAGACCCAGTACTTC; CDR3: CASSYTGSRETQYF
V: TRBV11-2; J: TRBJ1-6; D: -; size: -; DNA: TGTGCCAGCAGCCACCGTAATTCACCCCTCCACTTT; CDR3: CASSHRNSPLHF
V: TRBV30; J: TRBJ2-2; D: -; size: -; DNA: TGTGCCTGGAGTATTCAGTCCGGGGAGCTGTTTTTT; CDR3: CAWSIQSGELFF
V: TRBV5-1; J: TRBJ2-3; D: -; size: -; DNA: TGCGCCAGCAGCAAGGAGGGGGGGGCAGATACGCAGTATTTT; CDR3: CASSKEGGADTQYF
V: TRBV27; J: TRBJ2-7; D: TRBD2; size: -; DNA: TGTGCCAGCAGTTTCTCGGGGGGCTACGAGCAGTACTTC; CDR3: CASSFSGGYEQYF
V: TRBV11-2; J: TRBJ1-3; D: TRBD1; size: -; DNA: TGTGCCTTAGGGGGCTTCGGAAACACCATATATTTT; CDR3: CALGGFGNTIYF
V: TRBV19; J: TRBJ2-5; D: TRBD2; size: -; DNA: TGTGCCAGTAGTGCGGGGGGGGTGGAGACCCAGTACTTC; CDR3: CASSAGGVETQYF
V: TRBV5-8; J: TRBJ2-3; D: -; size: -; DNA: TGTGCCAGCAGCTTGCTAGGCCCCGGCACAGATACGCAGTATTTT; CDR3: CASSLLGPGTDTQYF
V: TRBV4-3; J: TRBJ1-6; D: TRBD1; size: -; DNA: TGCGCCAGCAGCCAAGAGACAGGGAGGTATGATTCACCCCTCCACTTT; CDR3: CASSQETGRYDSPLHF
V: TRBV7-9; J: TRBJ2-2; D: -; size: -; DNA: TGTGCCAGCAGCCAGGGGTTGGAGACCGGGGAGCTGTTTTTT; CDR3: CASSQGLETGELFF
V: TRBV18; J: TRBJ1-3; D: -; size: -; DNA: TGTGCCAGCTCACCCCGGAACAGGGCTGGAAACACCATATATTTT; CDR3: CASSPRNRAGNTIYF
V: TRBV15; J: TRBJ2-2; D: TRBD1; size: -; DNA: TGTGCCACCAGCAGACTCCAGGGGGCTATGGCCGGGGAGCTGTTTTTT; CDR3: CATSRLQGAMAGELFF
V: TRBV27; J: TRBJ2-5; D: -; size: -; DNA: TGTGCCAGCAGTTTTTACAGGGAGGGAGAGACCCAGTACTTC; CDR3: CASSFYREGETQYF
V: TRBV5-8; J: TRBJ2-1; D: -; size: -; DNA: TGTGCCAGCAGTGTGGGGGGATGGACCTACAATGAGCAGTTCTTC; CDR3: CASSVGGWTYNEQFF
V: TRBV7-6; J: TRBJ2-7; D: -; size: -; DNA: TGTGCCAGCAGCTCCAAGACGGGGACCGCCTACGAGCAGTACTTC; CDR3: CASSSKTGTAYEQYF
V: TRBV4-3; J: TRBJ1-2; D: -; size: -; DNA: TGCGCCAAATCCCCAGCGGCTAACTATGGCTACACCTTC; CDR3: CAKSPAANYGYTF
V: TRBV18; J: TRBJ1-4; D: TRBD1; size: -; DNA: TGTGCCAGCTCACCATCGATGACAGGGTTAGGAGAAAAACTGTTTTTT; CDR3: CASSPSMTGLGEKLFF
V: TRBV4-2; J: TRBJ2-5; D: -; size: once; DNA: TGTGCCAGCAGCCAAGAACCGGACACCGCGGCCCAGTACTTC; CDR3: CASSQEPDTAAQYF
V: TRBV5-4; J: TRBJ1-1; D: TRBD1; size: -; DNA: TGTGCCAGCAGCCAAGGACAGGAGATGAACACTGAAGCTTTCTTT; CDR3: CASSQGQEMNTEAFF
V: TRBV11-1; J: TRBJ1-1; D: -; size: -; DNA: TGTGCCAGCAGCTTATCCCGGGGGGGTGAAGCTTTCTTT; CDR3: CASSLSRGGEAFF
V: TRBV5-6; J: TRBJ1-4; D: -; size: -; DNA: TGTGCCAGCAGCTTGGGTGGTAATGAAAAACTGTTTTTT; CDR3: CASSLGGNEKLFF